This T cell receptor beta chain stems from a study of beta chain features in type 1 diabetes. Across the whole study: The samples had roughly 100,000,000 sorted cells examined in all.

Comments on this clone: Its antigen is undetermined.

Cell sorting via CD45RO/CCR7/CD25/CD127/CD95/CD27 was performed to obtain CD4+ naive, central memory, regulatory and stem cell-like memory cells. Every bit of the isolated RNA underwent reverse transcription, so sequencing read expressed TCRB transcripts. Samples of naive, central memory and regulatory T cells yielded a mean of approximately 3.9 million reads. Produced via immunoSEQ multiplex PCR; TCRdb's table is partial and in-frame only. The table records about 160,000 clones, about 8% of them present only once. Study-level findings and limits: In every one of the four CD4+ subsets, TCRB CDR3s were moderately but significantly shorter in Type 1 diabetes patients. More deletions and fewer insertions at VDJ junctions were found in patients with type 1 diabetes.

The sequence was collected from a woman between 35 and 50 years old with type 1 diabetes. The sequenced material came from central memory CD4+ T cells from blood.

CDR3 nucleotides: TGTGCCAGCAGCCCCGGGAAGGGAGGGGCCTACGAGCAGTACTTC. Encoded protein: CASSPGKGGAYEQYF. The V call is TRBV7-9, the J call TRBJ2-7; 7 nucleotides match TRBD2. The CDR3 is 15 residues long. With V trimmed by 5 bases and J by 2 bases, 9 bases remained unmatched. Germline V CDR1 and CDR2: SEHNR, FQNEAQ (reference sequence).